This TCR beta chain was observed in a study of beta chain features in type 1 diabetes. Study summary: Healthy donors and patients had similar age, gender and cell yields. Examination covered under 120 million sorted cells spanning all samples.

Since all of the isolated RNA was reverse transcribed, expressed TCRB transcripts were what got sequenced. Here immunoSEQ multiplex PCR was the method, and the copy in TCRdb shows in-frame clones only, minus some. This sample has over 200,000 clones, with about 11% found just once. As concerns this clone: Its antigen is not known.

Whole-study findings and limits: Moderate but significant shortening of TCRB CDR3s was recorded in all four CD4+ subsets from Type 1 diabetes patients. The study found that naive, central memory and Treg TCRB repertoires appeared more similar in patients than in healthy donors.

The TCR was taken from a man between 25 and 39 years old with type 1 diabetes. The sequenced sample was naive CD4+ T cells from blood.

CDR3 DNA sequence: TGTGCCAGCAGCTTTCCTAGCGGGCTTACCAATGAGCAGTTCTTC. Translated: CASSFPSGLTNEQFF. The rearrangement joins TRBV11-1 to TRBJ2-1; 8 bases are shared with TRBD2. J was trimmed by 6 bases and V by 3 bases; bases with no gene match: 7. The germline CDR1 and CDR2 sequences are SGHAT and FQDESV (reference sequence). The CDR3 covers 15 residues.